This TCR beta chain was sequenced during a study of blood T cell repertoires in COVID-19. The participants were between about 18 and 90 years old and came from about two dozen US areas. Participants' reported clinical history set cohort assignment. Two negative PCRs, clearance, or symptom resolution characterized the recovered Cohort 3 donors. The method was immunoSEQ multiplex PCR; TCRdb's version includes in-frame clones alone and lacks a portion of them. This sample yields around 390,000 clones, of which roughly 89% are seen a single time; roughly 9.4% belongs to the top ten. V gave up 4 bases and J gave up 2 bases; unmatched junction bases: 3. Germline values: CDR1 SGHNT, CDR2 YENEEA. There are 14 residues in the CDR3.

This receptor was taken from a woman aged 50 to 60 who had recovered from COVID-19. This chain joins TRBV11-3 and TRBJ2-3; 7 bases are shared with TRBD2. Sample: PBMCs or T cells enriched from blood (not recorded which). Here the CDR3 reads CASSSRGDTDTQYF. For the CDR3, the DNA is TGTGCCAGCAGCTCTCGGGGGGACACAGATACGCAGTATTTT.